Below, 19 T cell receptor beta chains from the same sample are listed, as sequenced in a study of T cell clonality in common variable immunodeficiency. Regarding the study as a whole: Fewer deletions and N-nucleotide insertions were reportedly seen in common variable immunodeficiency TCR beta sequences.

Their antigens remain unidentified. This table comes from immunoSEQ multiplex PCR, and its TCRdb copy is limited to in-frame clones, with some not included. The sample holds roughly 20,000 clones, and no clone turns up only once. The sequenced sample was peripheral blood mononuclear cells. The source is a human donor with common variable immunodeficiency.

This clone was picked up a small number of times. Read coverage stops 3 residues before the CDR3 terminus; the germline J gene supplies the remainder. The chain recombines TRBV19 with TRBJ2-7; no firm D call. V was pared by 1 base and J by 1 base, with 14 bases between. The germline V gene has CDR1 LNHDA and CDR2 SQIVND (reference sequence). The CDR3 runs 16 residues. Partial CDR3 DNA: TGTGCCAGTAGTATAGTAGGGTCTCAAGGTTCCTACGAG. Translation: CASSIVGSQGSYE. The whole CDR3 region reads CASSIVGSQGSYEQYF.

This clone counts as medium-sized. Read coverage stops 3 residues before the CDR3 terminus; the germline J gene supplies the remainder. The chain has TRBV2 and TRBJ2-2, with 10 bases identical to TRBD2. Unmatched junction bases numbered 5, after V lost 8 bases and J lost 8 bases. The CDR3 is 13 residues long. Germline V CDR1 and CDR2: SNHLY, FYNNEI. This CDR3 is CASSGTSVGELFF. CDR3 bases read: TGTGCCAGCTCCGGGACTAGCGTAGGGGAG.

This clone was detected a few times. The CDR3 extends 3 residues past the end of the read, so its final part is completed from the germline J gene. The rearrangement links TRBV7-9 to TRBJ2-1; D gene unclear. The length of the CDR3 is 15 residues. V was trimmed by 4 bases and J by 8 bases, leaving 18 bases between them. CDR1 is SEHNR, CDR2 FQNEAQ, per germline (reference sequence). CDR3 DNA (partial): TGTGCCAGCAGCTCCTCTCTCGACCGGGTGGATGAG. This sequence encodes CASSSSLDRVDE. The full CDR3 reads CASSSSLDRVDEQFF.

As for this clone: The read terminates 3 residues ahead of where the CDR3 ends, so the germline J gene completes it. The chain combines TRBV7-6 with TRBJ2-3, with 9 bases fitting TRBD2. The CDR3 length is 14 residues. CDR1 SGHVS and CDR2 FNYEAQ come from the germline V gene. J lost 5 bases, V lost 2 bases, and 2 bases had no gene match. The chain's CDR3 is CASSLRRGGDTQYF. CDR3 bases read: TGTGCCAGCAGCTTACGGCGGGGGGGAGATACG.

A word on this clone: The read ends 3 residues early relative to the CDR3; the germline J gene fills the gap. The genes are TRBV30 and TRBJ1-6; the match to TRBD1 covers 8 bases. The J segment lost 5 bases and the V segment lost 2 bases, leaving 8 bases of the junction unmatched. CDR3 length: 16 amino acids. Germline V CDR1 and CDR2: GTSNPN, SVGIG (reference sequence). The CDR3 reads CAWSTRTGRDNSPLHF. CDR3 bases read: TGTGCCTGGAGTACCCGGACAGGGAGAGATAATTCACCC.

Points on this clone: Read data end 3 residues before the CDR3 end; the end is taken from the germline J gene. This chain connects TRBV2 to TRBJ2-1, with 8 bases identical to TRBD2. This CDR3 has 15 residues. After removal of 5 bases from V and 8 bases from J, the junction contained 11 bases not matched to a gene. Germline assignment: CDR1 SNHLY and CDR2 FYNNEI. The sequenced part of the CDR3 DNA is TGTGCCAGCAGTTGGGGACTAGTGATAAGCGATGAG. It codes for CASSWGLVISDE. The entire CDR3 reads CASSWGLVISDEQFF. Variable domain in full (rest from reference TRBV2 and TRBJ2-1): EPEVTQTPSHQVTQMGQEVILRCVPISNHLYFYWYRQILGQKVEFLVSFYNNEISEKSEIFDDQFSVERPDGSNFTLKIRSTKLEDSAMYFCASSWGLVISDEQFFGPGTRLTVL.

A remark on this clone: The DNA ends 3 residues before the CDR3 does, and the rest of the CDR3 is filled in from the germline J gene. V and J are TRBV6-1 and TRBJ2-1; D is unclear. V dropped 4 bases and J dropped 6 bases, with 16 bases sitting between them. The length of the CDR3 is 15 residues. Germline CDR1 MNHNS, CDR2 SASEGT. The CDR3 loop is CASSGDNPSPNEQFF. CDR3 bases read: TGTGCCAGCAGTGGTGACAATCCCTCCCCCAATGAG.

This clone was seen only a few times. The CDR3 goes on 3 residues after the read ends, and that part is filled in from the germline J gene. The same CDR3 arises from other DNA sequences in this sample as well. This chain uses TRBV18 with TRBJ1-4; the D is unclear. CDR3 size: 15 residues. From germline, CDR1 is KGHSH and CDR2 LQKENI. V lost 6 bases to trimming and J lost 8 bases, with 19 bases between them. This chain's CDR3 is CASSRTSGQAEKLFF. CDR3 DNA, as far as it was read: TGTGCCAGCTCCCGTACAAGCGGGCAGGCGGAAAAA.

The chain's CDR3 is CASSQYANTGELFF. CDR3 DNA (partial): TGTGCCAGCAGCCAGTACGCGAACACCGGGGAG. The rearrangement uses TRBV7-2 and TRBJ2-2; D not resolved. The read ends 3 residues shy of where the CDR3 ends; the end is completed using the germline J gene. Trimming stripped 5 bases from V and 0 bases from J, with 7 bases between. CDR3 length: 14 residues. Germline-derived CDR1 and CDR2 are SGHTA and FQGNSA.

A word on this clone: The observed sequence ends 3 residues before the CDR3 terminus, with the missing tail filled in from the germline J gene. The chain carries TRBV7-6 and TRBJ2-1; D gene ambiguous. The germline V gene has CDR1 SGHVS and CDR2 FNYEAQ. This CDR3 is 15 amino acids long. V lost 1 base to trimming and J lost 8 bases, with 15 bases between them. Here the CDR3 reads CASSLGAVVGYEQFF. The DNA read from the CDR3 is TGTGCCAGCAGCTTAGGGGCCGTCGTGGGCTATGAG.

This clone has only a few counts. Coverage ceases 3 residues before the CDR3 finishes, and the germline J gene fills in the end. The chain joins TRBV19 to TRBJ2-3; D not certain. CDR1 and CDR2 from the germline V gene are LNHDA and SQIVND (reference sequence). The CDR3 is made up of 16 amino acids. Trimming shortened V by 2 bases and J by 0 bases, and 12 bases separated the two germline ends. The CDR3 loop reads CASSIFTVASTDTQYF. The CDR3 DNA, read in part, is TGTGCCAGTAGTATATTTACAGTCGCTAGCACAGATACG.

This clone was counted only a few times. With the read ending 3 residues before the CDR3 end, the germline J gene is used to fill in that end. V usage is TRBV7-2 and J usage is TRBJ1-5; the D gene is possibly TRBD1 (6 bases). This CDR3 contains 13 residues. CDR1 SGHTA and CDR2 FQGNSA come from the germline V gene. V lost 5 bases and J lost 6, with 11 bases in between. CDR3 DNA (partial): TGTGCCAGCAGCGGGGGGGGCGGTCAGCCC. Translating gives CASSGGGGQP. The whole CDR3 protein is CASSGGGGQPQHF.

This clone showed up just a few times. With the read ending 3 residues before the CDR3 end, the germline J gene is used to fill in that end. The V gene is TRBV19, the J gene TRBJ1-5; TRBD1 is a possible D gene (5 bases). CDR1 LNHDA and CDR2 SQIVND come from the germline V gene (reference sequence). Trimming cost V 0 bases and J 1 base, with 16 bases left between them. The CDR3 runs to 18 residues. Partial CDR3 DNA: TGTGCCAGTAGTATAGATATAGGGGACTCGTGGAGCAATCAGCCC. This gives the protein CASSIDIGDSWSNQP. The whole CDR3 region reads CASSIDIGDSWSNQPQHF.

Regarding this clone: The read terminates 3 residues ahead of where the CDR3 ends, so the germline J gene completes it. The chain joins TRBV6-4 to TRBJ2-1, with TRBD2 matching over 10 bases. CDR1 MRHNA and CDR2 SNTAGT come from the germline V gene. The J segment lost 5 bases and the V segment lost 3 bases, leaving 4 bases of the junction unmatched. The CDR3 is 15 amino acids. CDR3 protein: CASSELAGSNNEQFF. Partial CDR3 DNA: TGTGCCAGCAGTGAACTAGCGGGAAGTAACAATGAG.

In regard to this clone: The read is 3 residues too short to cover the CDR3 end, so that end is filled in from the germline J gene. The chain couples TRBV7-2 to TRBJ2-5; perhaps TRBD2 as D (7 bases). This CDR3 has 15 amino acids. Between the trimmed V and J ends, which lost 5 bases and 5 bases, there was a span of 18 bases. Germline V gives CDR1 SGHTA, CDR2 FQGNSA. The CDR3 protein is CASSLWGGRGETQYF. CDR3 bases read: TGTGCCAGCAGCCTATGGGGGGGCCGAGGGGAGACC.

This clone was seen only a few times. The read comes to an end 3 residues before the CDR3 does, leaving the germline J gene to fill in the end. This sequence joins TRBV7-3 and TRBJ2-2; D not resolved. The CDR3 sequence is 14 residues long. With 5 bases removed from V and 1 base from J, the gap between germline ends came to 8 bases. CDR1 is SGHTA and CDR2 is FQGTGA in the germline V gene. Here the CDR3 reads CASSHGGNTGELFF. CDR3 DNA, as far as it was read: TGTGCCAGCAGCCACGGCGGGAACACCGGGGAG.

This clone was counted only a few times. The CDR3 is cut off 3 residues early in the read; its end comes from the germline J gene. The chain employs TRBV19 and TRBJ1-5; 7 bases align to TRBD1. J was trimmed by 6 bases and V by 7 bases; bases with no gene match: 9. The CDR3 loop spans 14 amino acids. The germline CDR1 and CDR2 sequences are LNHDA and SQIVND (reference sequence). The covered CDR3 bases are TGTGCCAGTAAGGGGCAGGGGGGCGGTCAGCCC. Translated: CASKGQGGGQP. The CDR3 reads in full as CASKGQGGGQPQHF.

A few counts support this clone. Read coverage stops 3 residues before the CDR3 terminus; the germline J gene supplies the remainder. The chain links TRBV23-1 to TRBJ1-3; perhaps TRBD1 as D (5 bases). Being an ORF, TRBV23-1 has a function that is uncertain. V lost 0 bases and J lost 0, with 27 bases in between. This CDR3 contains 22 residues. The covered CDR3 bases are TGCGCCAGCAGTCAATCGGGCGGGTCCCACGTGGGCGGGGCTTTCTCTGGAAACACC. This codes for CASSQSGGSHVGGAFSGNT. The complete CDR3 sequence is CASSQSGGSHVGGAFSGNTIYF.

This clone was detected a few times. The read finishes 3 residues shy of the CDR3 end, and the germline J gene is used to complete it. V is TRBV30 and J is TRBJ2-7; no clear D. Trimming left V 0 bases short and J 3 bases short, with 12 bases between. The CDR3 runs 14 residues. The germline V gene has CDR1 GTSNPN and CDR2 SVGIG (reference sequence). CDR3 DNA, as far as it was read: TGTGCCTGGAGTGTATTCCTAGGTGGCTACGAG. This sequence encodes CAWSVFLGGYE. The CDR3, in full, reads CAWSVFLGGYEQYF.